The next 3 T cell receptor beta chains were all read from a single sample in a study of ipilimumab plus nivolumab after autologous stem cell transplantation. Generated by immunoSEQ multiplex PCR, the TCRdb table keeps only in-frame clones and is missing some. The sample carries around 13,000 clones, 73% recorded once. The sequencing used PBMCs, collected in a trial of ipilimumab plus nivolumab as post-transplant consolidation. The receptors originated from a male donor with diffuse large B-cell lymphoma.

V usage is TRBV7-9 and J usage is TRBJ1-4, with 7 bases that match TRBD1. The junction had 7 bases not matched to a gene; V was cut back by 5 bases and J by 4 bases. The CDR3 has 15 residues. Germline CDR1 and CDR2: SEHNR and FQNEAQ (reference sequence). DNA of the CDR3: TGTGCCAGCAGCCAACCGGGACAGATTAATGAAAAACTGTTTTTT. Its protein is CASSQPGQINEKLFF.

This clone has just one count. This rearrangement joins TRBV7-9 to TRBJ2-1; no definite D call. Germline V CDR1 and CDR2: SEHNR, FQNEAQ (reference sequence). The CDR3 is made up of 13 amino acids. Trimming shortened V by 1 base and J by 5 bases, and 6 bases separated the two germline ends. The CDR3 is CASSLVGNNEQFF. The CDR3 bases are TGTGCCAGCAGCTTAGTAGGAAACAATGAGCAGTTCTTC.

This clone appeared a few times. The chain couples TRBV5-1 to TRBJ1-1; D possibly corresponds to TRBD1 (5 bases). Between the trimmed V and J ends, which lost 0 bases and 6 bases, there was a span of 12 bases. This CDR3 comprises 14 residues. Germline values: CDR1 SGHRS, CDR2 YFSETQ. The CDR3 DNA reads TGCGCCAGCAGCTTGGAACAGGAAGGGGCTGAAGCTTTCTTT. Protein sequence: CASSLEQEGAEAFF.